The 18 T cell receptor beta chains reported below all come from one sample, sequenced in a study of regulatory T cells in long-lasting Graves disease. Arm-PCR of CDR3 regions and iRepertoire HTBI primers were used to build TCR beta libraries. TCRdb redid the calling of the multiplex PCR reads with MiXCR, one entry per CDR3 protein. Of about 440,000 distinct CDR3 sequences in the sample, roughly 15% were seen once. Time point reported: newly diagnosed GD, antithyroid drugs for less than 3 months. Researchers made the TCR library from RNA that was extracted from PBMCs. This sample also belongs to another study, concerning T cells in Graves' hyperthyroidism and ophthalmopathy.

The sample in question was peripheral blood mononuclear cells (PBMCs), obtained at new diagnosis, from a patient treated with antithyroid drugs. The receptor source for this set is a woman younger than 35 with Graves disease.

In this sample, this clonotype turned up many times. CDR3 sequence: CSATKGGVYEQYF. The CDR3 DNA follows: TGCAGTGCTACTAAAGGGGGTGTCTACGAGCAGTACTTC. The chain combines TRBV20-1 with TRBJ2-7, with D perhaps matching TRBD1 (6 bases). Germline V lookup: CDR1 DFQATT, CDR2 SNEGSKA (reference sequence). Trimming removed 4 bases from V and 3 bases from J, with 13 bases in between. The CDR3 loop spans 13 amino acids.

This rearrangement joins TRBV12-3 or TRBV12-4 to TRBJ1-5, with D unresolved. The CDR3 has 15 amino acids. V lost 9 bases to trimming and J lost 5 bases, with 20 bases between them. The CDR3 bases are TGTGCCAGTGGAAGAGACCGGGCCTCGCATCAGCCCCAGCATTTT. Residues: CASGRDRASHQPQHF.

Only a few counts were recorded for this clonotype. The rearrangement uses TRBV20-1 and TRBJ1-6, with D unresolved. Germline values: CDR1 DFQATT, CDR2 SNEGSKA (reference sequence). Deletions cut 1 base from V and 4 bases from J, with 14 bases between. The CDR3 is 16 residues long. The CDR3 sequence is CSARASGRRYNSPLHF. CDR3 DNA sequence: TGCAGTGCTAGAGCTAGTGGACGAAGGTATAATTCACCCCTCCACTTT.

This clonotype was detected ten times or more. The chain recombines TRBV20-1 with TRBJ2-5; no reliable D call. Trimming took off 3 bases at V and 1 base at J, with 9 bases between the two ends. CDR1 and CDR2 from the germline V gene are DFQATT and SNEGSKA (reference sequence). The CDR3 contains 13 residues. The CDR3 DNA follows: TGCAGTGCTAGTCTGGTAGTCCAAGAGACCCAGTACTTC. This encodes CSASLVVQETQYF.

This clonotype was recorded once. The chain recombines TRBV20-1 with TRBJ2-1; either TRBD1 or TRBD2 may fit D (5 bases each). Between the trimmed V and J ends, which lost 6 bases and 7 bases, there was a span of 16 bases. CDR3 size: 13 residues. Germline V CDR1 and CDR2: DFQATT, SNEGSKA (reference sequence). The chain's CDR3 is CSADIPWGNEQFF. The CDR3 DNA follows: TGCAGTGCGGACATTCCTTGGGGGAATGAGCAGTTCTTC.

The rearrangement uses TRBV6-5 and TRBJ2-3; 7 nucleotides match TRBD2. This CDR3 spans 15 amino acids. V lost 3 bases, J lost 1 base, and 4 bases stayed unmatched. Germline loops: CDR1 MNHEY, CDR2 SVGAGI. The CDR3 loop is CASSYSTSGTDTQYF. The CDR3 DNA sequence: TGTGCCAGCAGTTATTCCACTAGCGGCACAGATACGCAGTATTTT.

This clonotype was counted between two and nine times. This chain links TRBV10-3 with TRBJ2-3, with unresolved D. The CDR3 contains 14 residues. Trimming removed 3 bases at V and 6 bases at J, with 13 bases between. In germline, CDR1 is ENHRY, CDR2 SYGVKD. The CDR3 region is CAISDPDPTDTQYF. In DNA form, the CDR3 reads TGTGCCATCAGTGATCCTGATCCCACCGATACGCAGTATTTT.

This clonotype was seen repeatedly, ten times or more. V is TRBV28 and J is TRBJ2-7, with 7 bases lining up with TRBD2. V was pared by 2 bases and J by 2 bases, with 6 bases of the junction left unmatched. The CDR3 totals 15 residues. Germline CDR1 MDHEN, CDR2 SYDVKM. The CDR3, as DNA: TGTGCCAGCAGTTTAGACGGGGAGGGAACCTACGAGCAGTACTTC. It encodes CASSLDGEGTYEQYF.

This clonotype was found once. This sequence may be a read error, since a much larger clone differs from it by one base. Here the CDR3 omits its conserved ending phenylalanine or tryptophan, so a read error is the likely source. The J gene is TRBJ2-2, the V gene TRBV6-1; 7 nucleotides line up with TRBD2. The length of the CDR3 is 14 residues. With V trimmed by 4 bases and J by 5 bases, 4 bases remained unmatched. CDR1 MNHNS and CDR2 SASEGT come from the germline V gene. The CDR3 DNA follows: TGTGCCAGCAGTGCGGCGGGAGAGACCGGGGAGCTGTTTCTT. Translation: CASSAAGETGELFL.

This clonotype was seen a handful of times. The chain has TRBV12-3 or TRBV12-4 and TRBJ2-1; 13 bases agree with TRBD2. V shed 5 bases and J 6 bases; nucleotides not matched to a gene: 7. This CDR3 has 16 amino acids. The CDR3 DNA reads as TGTGCCAGCAGTGGGCGACTAGCGGGAGGAACCAATGAGCAGTTCTTC. This gives the protein CASSGRLAGGTNEQFF.

Many counts were recorded for this clonotype. This rearrangement joins TRBV28 to TRBJ2-7, with TRBD1 matching over 7 bases. The germline CDR1 and CDR2 sequences are MDHEN and SYDVKM. The junction had 8 bases not matched to a gene; V was cut back by 7 bases and J by 2 bases. The CDR3 spans 14 residues. CDR3: CASTSGTETYEQYF. As DNA, the CDR3 is TGTGCCAGCACTTCCGGGACAGAGACCTACGAGCAGTACTTC.

This chain links TRBV19 with TRBJ2-7; D is ambiguous. Germline CDR1 reads LNHDA; CDR2 reads SQIVND (reference sequence). Trimming pared 3 bases from V and 2 bases from J, leaving 8 bases between. The CDR3 totals 13 residues. The CDR3 protein is CASSMALTYEQYF. Written as DNA, the CDR3 is TGTGCCAGTAGTATGGCCCTGACCTACGAGCAGTACTTC.

This clonotype was seen ten or more times. This sequence joins TRBV28 and TRBJ2-7; a possible D gene is TRBD2 (5 bases). The V end was cut by 0 bases, the J end by 7 bases, with 22 bases between. Per germline, CDR1 MDHEN and CDR2 SYDVKM. The CDR3 spans 17 residues. The CDR3 DNA sequence: TGTGCCAGCAGTTTATGGGGTCGTGCCCTGCACTCGGGAGAGCAGTACTTC. It translates to CASSLWGRALHSGEQYF.

The sample holds many counts of this clonotype. The CDR3 reads CASSPYRDRGPLGAEAFF. The CDR3 bases are TGTGCCAGCTCACCATACCGGGACAGGGGTCCGCTGGGCGCTGAAGCTTTCTTT. The chain links TRBV18 to TRBJ1-1; 10 bases match TRBD1. Germline assignment: CDR1 KGHSH and CDR2 LQKENI. The CDR3 totals 18 residues. The J segment lost 6 bases and the V segment lost 2 bases, leaving 15 bases of the junction unmatched.

The rearrangement uses TRBV9 and TRBJ1-3; D is unclear. Germline loops: CDR1 SGDLS, CDR2 YYNGEE. CDR3 length: 12 residues. V shed 2 bases and J shed 4 bases, with 4 bases lying between them. The CDR3 nucleotides read TGTGCCAGCAGCGTCGGCGGAAACACCATATATTTT. It is translated as CASSVGGNTIYF.

The rearrangement uses TRBV6-5 and TRBJ2-7; TRBD2 might be the D (5 bases). Germline loops: CDR1 MNHEY, CDR2 SVGAGI. V was pared by 1 base and J by 7 bases, with 32 bases between. The length of the CDR3 is 20 residues. In DNA form, the CDR3 reads TGTGCCAGCAGTTACTTCGCGGGTGGCAGTTCGGGGAGCGTAACGGGAGAGCAGTACTTC. This codes for CASSYFAGGSSGSVTGEQYF.

The V call is TRBV11-2, the J call TRBJ2-2, with D hard to call. V gave up 5 bases and J gave up 3 bases, with 10 bases separating them. The CDR3 loop spans 14 amino acids. The germline CDR1 and CDR2 sequences are SGHAT and FQNNGV. This chain's CDR3 is CASSPLYDTGELFF. The CDR3 DNA follows: TGTGCCAGCAGCCCCCTATACGACACCGGGGAGCTGTTTTTT. The full variable domain, rest sourced from reference TRBV11-2 and TRBJ2-2, is EAGVAQSPRYKIIEKRQSVAFWCNPISGHATLYWYQQILGQGPKLLIQFQNNGVVDDSQLPKDRFSAERLKGVDSTLKIQPAKLEDSAVYLCASSPLYDTGELFFGEGSRLTVL.

Remarks on this clonotype: Just one base apart from a much larger clone, this may be a read error. The chain recombines TRBV28 with TRBJ2-2; TRBD1 agrees at 7 bases. This CDR3 has 15 residues. Germline V gene lookup returns CDR1 MDHEN and CDR2 SYDVKM. Written as DNA, the CDR3 is TGTACCACCCCGAGGACAGGCACGAGGACCGGGGAGCTGTTTTTT. It specifies CTTPRTGTRTGELFF.